This paragraph reports one T cell receptor (beta chain). Antigen unknown. In germline, CDR1 is SGHTA, CDR2 FQGNSA. V lost 1 base and J lost 8, with 5 bases in between. CDR3 length: 12 amino acids. The PCR had 60 Vbeta and 13 Jbeta primers. TCRdb's copy holds only in-frame clones and misses some; the assay was immunoSEQ multiplex PCR. The sample lists around 180,000 clones, around 79% occurring once. The sample comes from a study of cytomegalovirus exposure and HLA in healthy donors. Overall study: About 85 million unique TCRs from HLA-typed donors were held in an early release of data. Points from the study as a whole: Earlier analysis found most TCR beta V segments productive about 87% or about 30% of the time. Excluded: some indistinguishable V segments such as TRBV6-2 and TRBV6-3.

The source of this sequence is a woman aged 45-65 years in good health and CMV-seronegative. The sample was PBMCs. The chain employs TRBV7-2 and TRBJ1-4; perhaps TRBD1 as D (5 bases). CDR3 residues: CASSLDREKLFF. The CDR3, as DNA: TGTGCCAGCAGCTTAGACAGGGAAAAACTGTTTTTT.